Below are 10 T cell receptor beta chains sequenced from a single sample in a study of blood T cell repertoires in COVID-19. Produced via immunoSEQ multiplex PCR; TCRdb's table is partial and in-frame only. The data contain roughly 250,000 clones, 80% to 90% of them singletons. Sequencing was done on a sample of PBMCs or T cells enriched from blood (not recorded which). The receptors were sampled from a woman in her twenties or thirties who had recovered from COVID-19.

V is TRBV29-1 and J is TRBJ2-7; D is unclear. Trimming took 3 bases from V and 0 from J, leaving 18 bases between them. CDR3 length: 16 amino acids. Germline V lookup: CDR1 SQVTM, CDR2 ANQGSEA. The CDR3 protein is CSVDAGTPLDSYEQYF. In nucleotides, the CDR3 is TGCAGCGTTGATGCCGGCACCCCGCTAGACTCCTACGAGCAGTACTTC.

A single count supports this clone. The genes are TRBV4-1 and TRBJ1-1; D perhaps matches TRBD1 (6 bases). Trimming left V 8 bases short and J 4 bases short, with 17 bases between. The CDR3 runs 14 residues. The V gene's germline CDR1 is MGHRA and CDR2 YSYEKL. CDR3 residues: CASSPGGASTEAFF. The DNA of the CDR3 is TGCGCCAGCTCCCCGGGGGGGGCGAGCACTGAAGCTTTCTTT.

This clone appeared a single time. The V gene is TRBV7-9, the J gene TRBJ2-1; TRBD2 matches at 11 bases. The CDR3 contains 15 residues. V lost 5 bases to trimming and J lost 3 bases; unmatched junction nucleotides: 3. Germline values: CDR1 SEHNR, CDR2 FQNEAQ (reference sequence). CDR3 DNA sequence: TGTGCCAGCAGCCAGACTAGCGGGGACTACAATGAGCAGTTCTTC. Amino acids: CASSQTSGDYNEQFF. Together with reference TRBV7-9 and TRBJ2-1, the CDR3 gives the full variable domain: DTGVSQNPRHKITKRGQNVTFRCDPISEHNRLYWYRQTLGQGPEFLTYFQNEAQLEKSRLLSDRFSAERPKGSFSTLEIQRTEQGDSAMYLCASSQTSGDYNEQFFGPGTRLTVL.

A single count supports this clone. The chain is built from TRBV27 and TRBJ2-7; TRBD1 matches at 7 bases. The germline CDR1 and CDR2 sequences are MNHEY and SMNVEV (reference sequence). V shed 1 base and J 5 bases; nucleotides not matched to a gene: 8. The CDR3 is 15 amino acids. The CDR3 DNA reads TGTGCCAGCAGTTTATGGACAGGCTATGGCAACGAGCAGTACTTC. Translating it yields CASSLWTGYGNEQYF.

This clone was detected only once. The CDR3 bases are TGTGCCAGCAGGGGGATCAAGCGGTCTAGCACAGATACGCAGTATTTT. It codes for CASRGIKRSSTDTQYF. The chain is built from TRBV28 and TRBJ2-3; tentatively, D is TRBD2 (5 bases). Trimming shortened V by 6 bases and J by 0 bases, and 16 bases separated the two germline ends. The CDR3 runs to 16 residues. Germline assignment: CDR1 MDHEN and CDR2 SYDVKM.

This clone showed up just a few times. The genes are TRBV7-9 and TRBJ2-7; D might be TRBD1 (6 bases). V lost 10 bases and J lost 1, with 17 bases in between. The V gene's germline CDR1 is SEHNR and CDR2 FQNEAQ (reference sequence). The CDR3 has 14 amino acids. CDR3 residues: CAKGETVLSYEQYF. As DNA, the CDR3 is TGTGCCAAGGGGGAAACAGTCCTTTCCTACGAGCAGTACTTC.

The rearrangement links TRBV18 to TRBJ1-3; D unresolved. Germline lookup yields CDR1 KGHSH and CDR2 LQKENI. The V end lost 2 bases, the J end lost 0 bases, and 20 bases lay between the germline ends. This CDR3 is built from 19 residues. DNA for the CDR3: TGTGCCAGCTCACCAACGCCCACACTGGGGAGCACCTCTGGAAACACCATATATTTT. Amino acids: CASSPTPTLGSTSGNTIYF.

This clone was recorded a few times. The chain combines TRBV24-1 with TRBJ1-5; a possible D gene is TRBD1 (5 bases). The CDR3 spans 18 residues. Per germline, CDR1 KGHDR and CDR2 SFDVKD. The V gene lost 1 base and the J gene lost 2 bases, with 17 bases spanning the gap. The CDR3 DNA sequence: TGTGCCACCAGTGATTTCCAAAAGGGGTCCTGGGGCAATCAGCCCCAGCATTTT. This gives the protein CATSDFQKGSWGNQPQHF.

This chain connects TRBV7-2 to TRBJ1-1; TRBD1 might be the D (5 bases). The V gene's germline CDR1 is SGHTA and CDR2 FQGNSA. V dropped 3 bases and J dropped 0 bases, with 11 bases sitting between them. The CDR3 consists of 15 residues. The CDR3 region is CASSFLGALNTEAFF. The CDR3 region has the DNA TGTGCCAGCAGCTTTCTAGGGGCCCTGAACACTGAAGCTTTCTTT.

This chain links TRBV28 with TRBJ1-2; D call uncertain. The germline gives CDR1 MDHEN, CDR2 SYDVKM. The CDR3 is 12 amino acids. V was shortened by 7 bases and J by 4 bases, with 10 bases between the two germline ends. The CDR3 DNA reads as TGTGCCAGCAATGTGGGGAGCTATGGCTACACCTTC. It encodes CASNVGSYGYTF.